This TCR beta chain is from a study of post-analysis software for immune sequencing data. At the level of the study: Included courses were relapsing-remitting and secondary progressive multiple sclerosis; progressive-relapsing multiple sclerosis was also included.

Prepared libraries of TCR beta cDNA carried unique molecular identifiers. TCRdb independently ran MiXCR on the PCR reads; one entry per CDR3 protein. The sample has fewer than 850,000 distinct CDR3 sequences; approximately 30% are singletons. Sample: blood. This receptor was taken from a girl under 18 with multiple sclerosis.

CDR3 DNA: TGTGCCAGCAGTGCCACTAGCGGGCGGAGCCAGTACTTC. As protein: CASSATSGRSQYF. The chain combines TRBV25-1 with TRBJ2-7; 9 nucleotides match TRBD2. Germline V CDR1 and CDR2: MGHDK, SYGVNS. V trimming: 4 bases; J trimming: 10 bases; junction bases outside the gene matches: 8. The CDR3 totals 13 residues.